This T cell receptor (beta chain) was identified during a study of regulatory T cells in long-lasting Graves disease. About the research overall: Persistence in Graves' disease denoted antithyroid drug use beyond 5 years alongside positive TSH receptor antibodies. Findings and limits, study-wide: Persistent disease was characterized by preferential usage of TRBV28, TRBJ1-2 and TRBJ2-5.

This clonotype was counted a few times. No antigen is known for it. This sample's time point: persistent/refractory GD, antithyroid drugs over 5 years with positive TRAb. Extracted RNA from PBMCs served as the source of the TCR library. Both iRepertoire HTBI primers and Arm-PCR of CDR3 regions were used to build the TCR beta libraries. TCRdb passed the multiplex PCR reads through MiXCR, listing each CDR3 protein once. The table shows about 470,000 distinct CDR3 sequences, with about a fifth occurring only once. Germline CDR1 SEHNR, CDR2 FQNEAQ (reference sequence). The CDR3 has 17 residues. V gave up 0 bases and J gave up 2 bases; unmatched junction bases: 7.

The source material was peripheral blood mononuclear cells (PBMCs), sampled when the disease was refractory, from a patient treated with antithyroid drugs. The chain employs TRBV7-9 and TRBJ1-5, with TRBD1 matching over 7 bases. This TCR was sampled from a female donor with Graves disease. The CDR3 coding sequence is TGTGCCAGCAGCTTAGCCACAGGGGTGGCCGGCAATCAGCCCCAGCATTTT. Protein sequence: CASSLATGVAGNQPQHF.